The 6 T cell receptor beta chains in this list originate from one sample, sequenced in a study of T cells in Graves' hyperthyroidism and ophthalmopathy. Amplified regions were TCR beta CDR3 sequences from RNA transcripts. A set of HTBI primers served as the primers for a first-round RT-PCR of the TCR CDR3. TCRdb processed the multiplex PCR reads anew with MiXCR; each CDR3 protein has one entry. The table shows fewer than 450,000 distinct CDR3 sequences, with about 17% occurring only once. What was sequenced was blood. The receptors originated from a woman younger than 45 with Graves' hyperthyroidism that later progressed to Graves' ophthalmopathy.

V is TRBV7-2 and J is TRBJ2-1; D remains ambiguous. CDR1 is SGHTA and CDR2 is FQGNSA in the germline V gene. V gave up 3 bases and J gave up 3 bases, with 15 bases separating them. This CDR3 has 16 residues. CDR3 sequence (DNA): TGTGCCAGCAGCTTCCCAGGCCCGATGATCTACAATGAGCAGTTCTTC. It specifies CASSFPGPMIYNEQFF.

This clonotype came up many times. This rearrangement joins TRBV2 to TRBJ2-3; D call uncertain. The CDR3 extends over 12 amino acids. Per the germline V gene, CDR1 is SNHLY and CDR2 is FYNNEI. V lost 4 bases and J 5 bases, leaving 7 bases between the germline ends. The DNA for the CDR3 is TGTGCCAGCAGTGTTATGCAAGATACGCAGTATTTT. Amino acid sequence: CASSVMQDTQYF.

This clonotype was observed many times. The chain couples TRBV7-9 to TRBJ2-3, with 7 bases lining up with TRBD2. The CDR3 runs to 16 residues. Per the germline V gene, CDR1 is SEHNR and CDR2 is FQNEAQ (reference sequence). V lost 4 bases and J lost 0; bases outside the gene matches: 7. The CDR3 DNA reads TGTGCCAGCAGCTCCATTCTAGCGGTTAGCACAGATACGCAGTATTTT. This encodes CASSSILAVSTDTQYF.

Many counts were recorded for this clonotype. The genes are TRBV6-2 or TRBV6-3 and TRBJ2-1, with 8 bases matching TRBD2. Germline V lookup: CDR1 MNHEY, CDR2 SVGEGT. This CDR3 spans 14 amino acids. Trimming took 8 bases from V and 4 from J; bases not matched to a gene: 7. The CDR3 reads CASALAGKYNEQFF. In nucleotides, the CDR3 is TGTGCCAGCGCCTTAGCGGGAAAGTACAATGAGCAGTTCTTC.

This chain links TRBV14 with TRBJ2-7; maybe TRBD2 (5 bases). The CDR3 is 15 residues long. Germline CDR1 and CDR2: SGHDN and FVKESK. V lost 4 bases and J lost 3, with 16 bases in between. CDR3 in amino acids: CASSPRRGKSYEQYF. CDR3 DNA sequence: TGTGCCAGCAGCCCGCGTAGAGGGAAGAGCTACGAGCAGTACTTC.

This chain joins TRBV20-1 and TRBJ2-4; D might be TRBD2 (5 bases). Germline CDR1 DFQATT, CDR2 SNEGSKA (reference sequence). Trimming cost V 3 bases and J 2 bases, with 8 bases left between them. The CDR3 has 13 amino acids. CDR3 coding DNA: TGCAGTGCTAGGGAGGTCACCAAAAACATTCAGTACTTC. It codes for CSAREVTKNIQYF.